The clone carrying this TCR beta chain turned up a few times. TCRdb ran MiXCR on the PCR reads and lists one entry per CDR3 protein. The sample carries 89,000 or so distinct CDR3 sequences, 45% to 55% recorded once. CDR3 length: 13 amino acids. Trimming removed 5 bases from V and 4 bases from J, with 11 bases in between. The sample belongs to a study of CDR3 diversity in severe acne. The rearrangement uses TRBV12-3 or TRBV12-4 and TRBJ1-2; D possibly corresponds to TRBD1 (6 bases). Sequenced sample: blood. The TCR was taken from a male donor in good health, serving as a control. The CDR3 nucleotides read TGTGCCAGCAGTCCCGACAGGTTCTATGGCTACACCTTC. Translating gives CASSPDRFYGYTF.